This TCR beta chain was sequenced during a study of CD4+ T cells in melanoma. Germline V gene data show CDR1 as SGHVS and CDR2 as FNYEAQ. This CDR3 contains 15 residues. V shed 5 bases and J 3 bases; nucleotides not matched to a gene: 7. Only in-frame clones appear in the TCRdb table, and some are missing; sequencing was by immunoSEQ multiplex PCR. The sample shows fewer than 20,000 clones, 65% to 85% of them seen only once. As regards this clone: The antigen remains unidentified.

Study-wide results and caveats: Neoantigen-specific CD4+ T cells in melanoma reportedly had diverse differentiation states. CD8+ T cell, macrophage and B cell function reportedly correlated with neoantigen-specific CD4+ T cells.

This receptor was identified in a human donor with melanoma. Input material: cells from a culture (not recorded whether cultured in vitro). The gene calls are TRBV7-6 and TRBJ2-5; 9 bases are shared with TRBD1. The CDR3 reads CASSPGTGREETQYF. CDR3 coding DNA: TGTGCCAGCAGCCCGGGGACAGGGAGAGAAGAGACCCAGTACTTC.